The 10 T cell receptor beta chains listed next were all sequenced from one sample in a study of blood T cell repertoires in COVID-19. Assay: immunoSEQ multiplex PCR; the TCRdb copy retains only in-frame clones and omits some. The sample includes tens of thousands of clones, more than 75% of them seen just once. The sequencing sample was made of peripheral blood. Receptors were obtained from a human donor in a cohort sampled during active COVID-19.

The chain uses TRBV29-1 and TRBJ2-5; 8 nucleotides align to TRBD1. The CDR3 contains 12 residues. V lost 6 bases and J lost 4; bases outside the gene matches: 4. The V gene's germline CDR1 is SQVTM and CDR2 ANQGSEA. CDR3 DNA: TGCAGCGTCGACGACAGGGGAGAGACCCAGTACTTC. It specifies CSVDDRGETQYF. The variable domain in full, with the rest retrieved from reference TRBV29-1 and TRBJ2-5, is SAVISQKPSRDICQRGTSLTIQCQVDSQVTMMFWYRQQPGQSLTLIATANQGSEATYESGFVIDKFPISRPNLTFSTLTVSNMSPEDSSIYLCSVDDRGETQYFGPGTRLLVL.

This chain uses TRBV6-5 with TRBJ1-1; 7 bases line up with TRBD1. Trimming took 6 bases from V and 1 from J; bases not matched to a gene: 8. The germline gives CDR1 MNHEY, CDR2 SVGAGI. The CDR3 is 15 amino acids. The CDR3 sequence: CASRPIDRANTEAFF. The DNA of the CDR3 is TGTGCCAGCAGACCCATTGACAGGGCGAACACTGAAGCTTTCTTT.

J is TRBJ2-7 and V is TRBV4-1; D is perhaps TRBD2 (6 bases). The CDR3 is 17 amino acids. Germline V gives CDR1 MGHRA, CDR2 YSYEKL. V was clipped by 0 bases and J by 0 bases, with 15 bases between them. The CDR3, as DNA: TGCGCCAGCAGCCAAGATCATGGCGGGATCCACTCCTACGAGCAGTACTTC. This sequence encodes CASSQDHGGIHSYEQYF.

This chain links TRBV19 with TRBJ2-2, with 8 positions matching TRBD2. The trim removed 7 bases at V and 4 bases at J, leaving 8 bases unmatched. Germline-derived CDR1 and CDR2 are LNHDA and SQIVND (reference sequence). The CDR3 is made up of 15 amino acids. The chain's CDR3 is CASTPGGAPTGELFF. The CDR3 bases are TGTGCCAGTACCCCGGGGGGGGCCCCCACCGGGGAGCTGTTTTTT.

The CDR3 nucleotides are TGTGCCAGCAGTTCCCGCATTAGCGGGAGGGCCAAAAGCTTTTACGAGCAGTACTTC. Its translation is CASSSRISGRAKSFYEQYF. This sequence joins TRBV6-2 or TRBV6-3 and TRBJ2-7; 11 bases are shared with TRBD2. CDR1 is MNHEY and CDR2 is SVGEGT in the germline V gene. The CDR3 is 19 residues long. V gave up 4 bases and J gave up 4 bases; unmatched junction bases: 18.

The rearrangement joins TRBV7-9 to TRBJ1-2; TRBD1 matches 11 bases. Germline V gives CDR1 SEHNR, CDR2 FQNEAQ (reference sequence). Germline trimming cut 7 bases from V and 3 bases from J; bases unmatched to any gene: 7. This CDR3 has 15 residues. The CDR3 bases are TGTGCCAGCACCGAAGGGACAGGGGGATACTATGGCTACACCTTC. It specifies CASTEGTGGYYGYTF.

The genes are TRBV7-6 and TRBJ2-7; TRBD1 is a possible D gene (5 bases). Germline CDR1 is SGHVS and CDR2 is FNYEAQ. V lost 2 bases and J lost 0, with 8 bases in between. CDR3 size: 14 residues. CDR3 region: CASSLRTLSYEQYF. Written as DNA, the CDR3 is TGTGCCAGCAGCTTAAGGACACTCTCCTACGAGCAGTACTTC. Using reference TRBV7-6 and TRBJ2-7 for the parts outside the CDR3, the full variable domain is GAGVSQSPRYKVTKRGQDVALRCDPISGHVSLYWYRQALGQGPEFLTYFNYEAQQDKSGLPNDRFSAERPEGSISTLTIQRTEQRDSAMYRCASSLRTLSYEQYFGPGTRLTVT.

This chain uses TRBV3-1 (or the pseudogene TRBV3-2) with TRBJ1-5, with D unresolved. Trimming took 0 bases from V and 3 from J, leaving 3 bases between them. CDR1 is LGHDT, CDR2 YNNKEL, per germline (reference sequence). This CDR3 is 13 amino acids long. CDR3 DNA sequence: TGTGCCAGCAGCCAAGACCTCAATCAGCCCCAGCATTTT. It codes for CASSQDLNQPQHF.

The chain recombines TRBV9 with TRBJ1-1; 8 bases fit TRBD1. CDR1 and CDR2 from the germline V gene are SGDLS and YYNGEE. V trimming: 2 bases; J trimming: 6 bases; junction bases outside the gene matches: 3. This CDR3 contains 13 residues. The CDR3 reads CASSVTGGAEAFF. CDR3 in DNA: TGTGCCAGCAGCGTCACAGGGGGTGCTGAAGCTTTCTTT.

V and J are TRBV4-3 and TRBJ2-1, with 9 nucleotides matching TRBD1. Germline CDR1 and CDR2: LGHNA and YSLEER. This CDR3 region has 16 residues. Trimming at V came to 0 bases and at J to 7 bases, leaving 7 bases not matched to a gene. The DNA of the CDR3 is TGCGCCAGCAGCCAAGAGACGGTGACAGGGGGAAATGAGCAGTTCTTC. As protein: CASSQETVTGGNEQFF.